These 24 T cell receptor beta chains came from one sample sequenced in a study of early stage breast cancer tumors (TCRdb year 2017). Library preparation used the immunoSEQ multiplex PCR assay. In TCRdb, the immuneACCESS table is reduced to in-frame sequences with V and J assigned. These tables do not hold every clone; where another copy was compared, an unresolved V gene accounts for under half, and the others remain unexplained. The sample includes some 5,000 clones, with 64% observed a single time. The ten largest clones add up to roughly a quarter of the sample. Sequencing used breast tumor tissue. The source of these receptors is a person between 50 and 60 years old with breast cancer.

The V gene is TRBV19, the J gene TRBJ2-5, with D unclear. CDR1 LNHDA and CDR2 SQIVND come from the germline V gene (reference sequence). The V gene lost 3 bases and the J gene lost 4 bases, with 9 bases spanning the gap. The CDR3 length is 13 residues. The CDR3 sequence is CASSMTLRETQYF. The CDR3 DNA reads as TGTGCCAGTAGTATGACCCTCAGAGAGACCCAGTACTTC.

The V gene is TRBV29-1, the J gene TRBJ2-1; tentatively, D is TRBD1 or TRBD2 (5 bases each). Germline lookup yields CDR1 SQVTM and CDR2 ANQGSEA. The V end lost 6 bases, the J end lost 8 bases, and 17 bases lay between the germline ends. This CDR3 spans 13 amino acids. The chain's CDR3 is CSVGDQPGDEQFF. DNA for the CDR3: TGCAGCGTCGGGGACCAGCCCGGGGATGAGCAGTTCTTC.

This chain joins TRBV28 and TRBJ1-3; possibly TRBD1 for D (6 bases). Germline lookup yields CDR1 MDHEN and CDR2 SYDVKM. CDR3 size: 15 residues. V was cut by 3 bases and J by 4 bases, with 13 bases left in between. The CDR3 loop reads CASSFAGVGGNTIYF. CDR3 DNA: TGTGCCAGCAGTTTTGCAGGGGTAGGCGGAAACACCATATATTTT. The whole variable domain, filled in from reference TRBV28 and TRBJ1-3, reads DVKVTQSSRYLVKRTGEKVFLECVQDMDHENMFWYRQDPGLGLRLIYFSYDVKMKEKGDIPEGYSVSREKKERFSLILESASTNQTSMYLCASSFAGVGGNTIYFGEGSWLTVV.

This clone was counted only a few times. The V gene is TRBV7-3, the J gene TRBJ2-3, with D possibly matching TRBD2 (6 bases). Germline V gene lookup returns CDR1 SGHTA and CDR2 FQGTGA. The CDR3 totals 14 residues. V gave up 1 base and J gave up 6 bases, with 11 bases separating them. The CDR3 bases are TGTGCCAGCAGCTTAAGAGGGAGGAGCGATACGCAGTATTTT. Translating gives CASSLRGRSDTQYF.

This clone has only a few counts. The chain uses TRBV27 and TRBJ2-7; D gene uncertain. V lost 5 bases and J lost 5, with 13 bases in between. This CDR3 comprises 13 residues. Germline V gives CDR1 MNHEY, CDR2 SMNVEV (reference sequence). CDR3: CASSLVWYDEQYF. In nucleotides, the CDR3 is TGTGCCAGCAGTCTGGTGTGGTACGACGAGCAGTACTTC.

The CDR3 protein is CATSRLGQSYNEQFF. The CDR3 DNA follows: TGTGCCACCAGCAGGCTGGGACAGTCCTACAATGAGCAGTTCTTC. This chain uses TRBV15 with TRBJ2-1, with 7 bases lining up with TRBD1. V lost 3 bases, J lost 1 base, and 3 bases stayed unmatched. CDR3 length: 15 residues. CDR1 and CDR2 (germline): LNHNV, YYDKDF (reference sequence).

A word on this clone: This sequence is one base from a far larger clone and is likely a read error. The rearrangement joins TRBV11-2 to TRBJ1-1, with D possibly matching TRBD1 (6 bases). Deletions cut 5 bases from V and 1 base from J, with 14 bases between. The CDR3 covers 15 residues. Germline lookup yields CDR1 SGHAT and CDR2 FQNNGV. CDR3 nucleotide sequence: TGTGCCAGCAGCCAAACGCCAGGGGAGAACACTGAAGCTTTCTTT. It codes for CASSQTPGENTEAFF.

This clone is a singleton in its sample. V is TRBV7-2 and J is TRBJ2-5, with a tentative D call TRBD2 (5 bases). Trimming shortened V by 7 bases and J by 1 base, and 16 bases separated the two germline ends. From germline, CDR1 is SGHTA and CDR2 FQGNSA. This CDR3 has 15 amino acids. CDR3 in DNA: TGTGCCAGCACTACTAGTACCACGACCCAAGAGACCCAGTACTTC. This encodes CASTTSTTTQETQYF.

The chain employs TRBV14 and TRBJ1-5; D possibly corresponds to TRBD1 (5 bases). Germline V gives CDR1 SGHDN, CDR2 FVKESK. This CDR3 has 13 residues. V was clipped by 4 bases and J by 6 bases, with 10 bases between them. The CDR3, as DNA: TGTGCCAGCAGCCTTCAGGGTTTTCAGCCCCAGCATTTT. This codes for CASSLQGFQPQHF.

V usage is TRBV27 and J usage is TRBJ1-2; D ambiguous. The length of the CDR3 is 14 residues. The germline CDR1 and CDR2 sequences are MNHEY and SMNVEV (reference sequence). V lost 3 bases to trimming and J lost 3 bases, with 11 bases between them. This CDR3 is CASSFKVTHYGYTF. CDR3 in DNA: TGTGCCAGCAGTTTTAAGGTCACCCACTATGGCTACACCTTC.

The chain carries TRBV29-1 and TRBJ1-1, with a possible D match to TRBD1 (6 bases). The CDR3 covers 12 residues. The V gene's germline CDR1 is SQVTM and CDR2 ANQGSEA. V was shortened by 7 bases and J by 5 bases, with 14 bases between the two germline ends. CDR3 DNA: TGCAGCGCCTCGGAGGGGGGTACTGAAGCTTTCTTT. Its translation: CSASEGGTEAFF.

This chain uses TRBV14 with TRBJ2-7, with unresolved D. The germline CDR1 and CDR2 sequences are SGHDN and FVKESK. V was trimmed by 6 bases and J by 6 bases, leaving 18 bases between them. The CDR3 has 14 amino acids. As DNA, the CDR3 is TGTGCCAGCAGGAGGACGGGCTCGAGTGGCGAGCAGTACTTC. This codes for CASRRTGSSGEQYF.

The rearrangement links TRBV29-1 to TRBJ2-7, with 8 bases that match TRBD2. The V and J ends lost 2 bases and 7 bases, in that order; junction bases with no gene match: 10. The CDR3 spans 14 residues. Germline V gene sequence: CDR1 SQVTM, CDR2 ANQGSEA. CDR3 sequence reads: CSVEWSGGASEQYF. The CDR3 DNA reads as TGCAGCGTTGAATGGTCCGGGGGGGCGAGTGAGCAGTACTTC.

Written as DNA, the CDR3 is TGTGCCAGCAGCGTTGTAGGGGGCTCCTACGAGCAGTACTTC. Translating gives CASSVVGGSYEQYF. The chain links TRBV5-8 to TRBJ2-7; D is perhaps TRBD1 (6 bases). The V end lost 4 bases, the J end lost 0 bases, and 11 bases lay between the germline ends. The CDR3 totals 14 residues. Germline values: CDR1 SGHTS, CDR2 YDEGEE.

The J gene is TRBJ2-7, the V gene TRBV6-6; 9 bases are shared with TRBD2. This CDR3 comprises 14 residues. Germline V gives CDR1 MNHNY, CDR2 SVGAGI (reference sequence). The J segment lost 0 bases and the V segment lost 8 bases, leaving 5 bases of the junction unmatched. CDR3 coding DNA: TGTGCCAGCCGATTTAGCGGGGGCTCCTACGAGCAGTACTTC. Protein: CASRFSGGSYEQYF.

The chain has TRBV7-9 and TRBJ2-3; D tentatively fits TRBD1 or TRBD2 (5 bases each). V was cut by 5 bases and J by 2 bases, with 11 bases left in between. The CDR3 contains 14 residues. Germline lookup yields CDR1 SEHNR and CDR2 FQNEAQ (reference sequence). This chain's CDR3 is CASSLGRTTDTQYF. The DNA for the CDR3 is TGTGCCAGCAGCCTGGGACGGACCACAGATACGCAGTATTTT.

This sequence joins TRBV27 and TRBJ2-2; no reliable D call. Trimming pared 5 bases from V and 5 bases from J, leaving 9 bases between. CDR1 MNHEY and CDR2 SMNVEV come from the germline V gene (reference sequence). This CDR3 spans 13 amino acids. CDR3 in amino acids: CASSLALTGELFF. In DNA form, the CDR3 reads TGTGCCAGCAGTCTGGCTTTAACCGGGGAGCTGTTTTTT.

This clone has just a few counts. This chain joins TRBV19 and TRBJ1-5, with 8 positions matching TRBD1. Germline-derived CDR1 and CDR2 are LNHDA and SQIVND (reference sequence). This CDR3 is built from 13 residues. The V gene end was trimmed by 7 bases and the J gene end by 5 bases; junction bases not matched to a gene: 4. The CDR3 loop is CASNVQGDQPQHF. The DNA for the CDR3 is TGTGCCAGTAACGTACAGGGGGATCAGCCCCAGCATTTT.

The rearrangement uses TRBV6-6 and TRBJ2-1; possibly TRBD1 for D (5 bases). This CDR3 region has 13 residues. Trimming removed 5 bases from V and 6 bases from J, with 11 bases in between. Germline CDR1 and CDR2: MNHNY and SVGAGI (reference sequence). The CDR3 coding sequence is TGTGCCAGCAGTCAACAGGTAACCAATGAGCAGTTCTTC. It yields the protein CASSQQVTNEQFF.

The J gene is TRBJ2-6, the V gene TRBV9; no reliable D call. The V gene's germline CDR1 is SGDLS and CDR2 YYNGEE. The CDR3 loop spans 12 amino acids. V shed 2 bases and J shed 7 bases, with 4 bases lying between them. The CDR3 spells CASSVAANVLTF. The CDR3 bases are TGTGCCAGCAGCGTGGCAGCCAACGTCCTGACTTTC.

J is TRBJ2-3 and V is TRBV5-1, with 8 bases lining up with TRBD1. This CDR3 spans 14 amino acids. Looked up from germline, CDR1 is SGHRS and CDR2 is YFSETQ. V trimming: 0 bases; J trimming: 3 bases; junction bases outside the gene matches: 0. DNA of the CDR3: TGCGCCAGCAGCTTGGACAGGGGGACAGATACGCAGTATTTT. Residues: CASSLDRGTDTQYF.

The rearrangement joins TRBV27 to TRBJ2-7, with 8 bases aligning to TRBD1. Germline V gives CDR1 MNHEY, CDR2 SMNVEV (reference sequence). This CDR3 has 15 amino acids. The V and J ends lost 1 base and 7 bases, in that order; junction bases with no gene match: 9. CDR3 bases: TGTGCCAGCAGTTTATATGACAGGGGATTGGGGGAGCAGTACTTC. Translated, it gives CASSLYDRGLGEQYF.

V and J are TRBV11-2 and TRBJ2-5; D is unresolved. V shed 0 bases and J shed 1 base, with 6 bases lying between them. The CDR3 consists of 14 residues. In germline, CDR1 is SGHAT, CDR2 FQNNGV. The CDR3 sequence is CASSLDRPQETQYF. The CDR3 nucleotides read TGTGCCAGCAGCTTAGATCGGCCCCAAGAGACCCAGTACTTC.

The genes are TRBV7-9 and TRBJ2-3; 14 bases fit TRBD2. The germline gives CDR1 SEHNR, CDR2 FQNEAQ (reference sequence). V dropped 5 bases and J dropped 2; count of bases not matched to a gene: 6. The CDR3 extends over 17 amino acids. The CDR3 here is CASSLGLAGGPTDTQYF. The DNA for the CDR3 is TGTGCCAGCAGCCTCGGACTAGCGGGGGGCCCCACAGATACGCAGTATTTT. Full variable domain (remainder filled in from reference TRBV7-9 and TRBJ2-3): DTGVSQNPRHKITKRGQNVTFRCDPISEHNRLYWYRQTLGQGPEFLTYFQNEAQLEKSRLLSDRFSAERPKGSFSTLEIQRTEQGDSAMYLCASSLGLAGGPTDTQYFGPGTRLTVL.